These 10 T cell receptor beta chains were all obtained from the same sample, sequenced in a study of cytomegalovirus exposure and HLA in healthy donors. PCR involved 60 Vbeta and 13 Jbeta primers. Generated by immunoSEQ multiplex PCR, the TCRdb table keeps only in-frame clones and is missing some. The data hold 140,000 to 150,000 clones, with 88% observed a single time. Specimen: PBMCs. The receptors were sampled from a middle-aged woman in good health and CMV-seronegative.

V is TRBV5-4 and J is TRBJ2-5, with 10 bases identical to TRBD2. The V gene end was trimmed by 3 bases and the J gene end by 4 bases; junction bases not matched to a gene: 9. Germline CDR1 SGHNT, CDR2 YYREEE (reference sequence). CDR3 size: 16 residues. The CDR3: CASSSSPAGGGETQYF. Written as DNA, the CDR3 is TGTGCCAGCAGCTCCTCCCCAGCGGGAGGGGGAGAGACCCAGTACTTC.

The CDR3 loop reads CASTKQTSGDSNTQYF. CDR3 bases: TGTGCCAGCACCAAACAGACTAGCGGGGATTCGAATACGCAGTATTTT. This rearrangement joins TRBV11-2 to TRBJ2-3, with TRBD2 identical over 11 bases. The CDR3 runs to 16 residues. The junction had 13 bases not matched to a gene; V was cut back by 7 bases and J by 7 bases. Germline CDR1 SGHAT, CDR2 FQNNGV. The entire variable domain, with the rest obtained from reference TRBV11-2 and TRBJ2-3, is as follows: EAGVAQSPRYKIIEKRQSVAFWCNPISGHATLYWYQQILGQGPKLLIQFQNNGVVDDSQLPKDRFSAERLKGVDSTLKIQPAKLEDSAVYLCASTKQTSGDSNTQYFGPGTRLTVL.

The chain uses TRBV7-8 and TRBJ2-2; TRBD1 agrees at 7 bases. CDR3 length: 17 amino acids. V lost 1 base, J lost 6 bases, and 11 bases stayed unmatched. In germline, CDR1 is SGHVS, CDR2 FQNEAQ. CDR3 region: CASSLDWDSGRSGELFF. The CDR3 DNA sequence: TGTGCCAGCAGCTTAGACTGGGACAGTGGGCGCTCCGGGGAGCTGTTTTTT.

The V call is TRBV28, the J call TRBJ1-5, with 7 nucleotides matching TRBD1. V lost 5 bases and J lost 8; bases outside the gene matches: 3. The CDR3 is 12 amino acids. In germline, CDR1 is MDHEN, CDR2 SYDVKM. DNA for the CDR3: TGTGCCAGCAGTCAGGGGGAAGAGCCCCAGCATTTT. Translation: CASSQGEEPQHF.

The V and J genes are TRBV7-9 and TRBJ2-1, with D tentatively TRBD2 (5 bases). Trimming shortened V by 6 bases and J by 2 bases, and 14 bases separated the two germline ends. The CDR3 runs 15 residues. Germline CDR1 reads SEHNR; CDR2 reads FQNEAQ (reference sequence). For the CDR3, the DNA is TGTGCCAGCAGACCCTTGAGCGGTGCCTACAATGAGCAGTTCTTC. Its translation is CASRPLSGAYNEQFF.

In DNA form, the CDR3 reads TGTGCCAGCAGTTCCTCAGACAAGACTGAAGCTTTCTTT. Translated, it gives CASSSSDKTEAFF. The chain uses TRBV28 and TRBJ1-1; D ambiguous. From germline, CDR1 is MDHEN and CDR2 SYDVKM. Trimming took 4 bases from V and 5 from J, leaving 11 bases between them. This CDR3 has 13 residues.

The CDR3 DNA sequence: TGTGCCAGCAGCTTGTGGGACAGGGCGAACACTGAAGCTTTCTTT. The encoded protein is CASSLWDRANTEAFF. The chain couples TRBV7-2 to TRBJ1-1; 9 nucleotides line up with TRBD1. This CDR3 is 15 amino acids long. The trim removed 3 bases at V and 1 base at J, leaving 3 bases unmatched. Looked up from germline, CDR1 is SGHTA and CDR2 is FQGNSA.

This clone was found once. The chain is built from TRBV7-9 and TRBJ1-4; D gene uncertain. Per germline, CDR1 SEHNR and CDR2 FQNEAQ (reference sequence). The CDR3 contains 17 residues. With 0 bases removed from V and 0 bases from J, the gap between germline ends came to 11 bases. CDR3 nucleotide sequence: TGTGCCAGCAGCTTAGCGTCCCAGTCAGCAACTAATGAAAAACTGTTTTTT. It codes for CASSLASQSATNEKLFF.

This clone was found a few times. The chain couples TRBV21-1 to TRBJ2-5; the tabulated D call, TRBD1, remains unverified against the DNA. TRBV21-1 is noted as a pseudogene. The CDR3 loop spans 14 amino acids. The CDR3 spells CASSSRQGIQTQYF. The CDR3 DNA reads as TGTGCCAGCAGCAGTAGACAGGGCATACAGACCCAGTACTTC.

With respect to this clone: The junction and the germline gene differ at one end; a read error may be behind it. V gene TRBV11-2 combines with J gene TRBJ2-1; TRBD1 might be the D (6 bases). The germline gives CDR1 SGHAT, CDR2 FQNNGV. The CDR3 totals 16 residues. The CDR3 region is CTSSRTPGAAQDEQFF. In DNA form, the CDR3 reads TGTACCAGCAGCCGAACGCCAGGGGCCGCACAGGATGAGCAGTTCTTC.